This T cell receptor beta chain is from a study of blood T cell repertoires in COVID-19. Study-wide background: Both acute and convalescent COVID-19 samples were obtained from the United States, Italy and Spain.

Germline V gene lookup returns CDR1 SEHNR and CDR2 FQNEAQ (reference sequence). The CDR3 is 14 residues long. V lost 4 bases and J lost 14; bases outside the gene matches: 13. Clones were read by immunoSEQ multiplex PCR, and TCRdb kept only the in-frame ones, dropping some. The sample has about 180,000 clones, 80% to 90% seen once. The chain joins TRBV7-9 to TRBJ2-4; 8 bases align to TRBD2. This TCR derives from a human donor with active or convalescent COVID-19. The donor label of this sample is uncertain. Material for sequencing was peripheral blood. Here the CDR3 reads CASSSTPRGGGKYF. Written as DNA, the CDR3 is TGTGCCAGCAGCTCCACACCCAGAGGCGGGGGGAAGTACTTC.